This entry describes one T cell receptor beta chain. Its antigen is not identified. This sample is part of a study of cytomegalovirus exposure and HLA in healthy donors. Study context: Samples from HLA-typed donors yielded around 79 million unique TCRs in an early data release. Study-wide results and caveats: Likely technical artifact: a cluster of highly shared sequence variants. In a later analysis, a missense DCLRE1C variant was linked to TCR beta V- and J-gene trimming.

All the people who gave samples were healthy bone marrow donors. The PCR made use of 60 Vbeta and 13 Jbeta primers. Sequenced by immunoSEQ multiplex PCR; TCRdb stores in-frame clones only, minus some. The sample has around 180,000 clones, approximately 81% seen once. V lost 0 bases, J lost 2 bases, and 16 bases lay in between. The CDR3 length is 17 residues. Germline CDR1 reads MRHNA; CDR2 reads SNTAGT. The sample was PBMCs. The genes are TRBV6-4 and TRBJ1-2, with a weak D call TRBD1 (6 bases). The TCR was taken from a boy under 10 years old in good health and CMV-seronegative. The CDR3, as DNA: TGTGCCAGCAGTGACTCAGGGACAAGCGGACAGAACTATGGCTACACCTTC. Its protein is CASSDSGTSGQNYGYTF.